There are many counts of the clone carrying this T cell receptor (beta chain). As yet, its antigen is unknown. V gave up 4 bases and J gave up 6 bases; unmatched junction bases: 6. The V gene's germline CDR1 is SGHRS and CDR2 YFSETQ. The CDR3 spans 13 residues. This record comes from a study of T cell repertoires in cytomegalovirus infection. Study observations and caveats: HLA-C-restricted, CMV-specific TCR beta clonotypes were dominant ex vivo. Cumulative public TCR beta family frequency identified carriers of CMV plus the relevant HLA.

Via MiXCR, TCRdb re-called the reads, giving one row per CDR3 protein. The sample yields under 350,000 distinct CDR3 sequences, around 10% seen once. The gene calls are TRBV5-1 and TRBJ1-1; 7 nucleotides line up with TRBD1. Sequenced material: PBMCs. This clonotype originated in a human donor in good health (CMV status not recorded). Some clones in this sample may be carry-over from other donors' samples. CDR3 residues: CASSHTQGPEAFF. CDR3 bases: TGCGCCAGCAGCCACACACAGGGGCCTGAAGCTTTCTTT.